This T cell receptor beta chain was sequenced in a study of CD8+ T cells in alopecia areata. Described treatment: oral pan-JAK inhibitor, 5-10 mg twice daily. CD4+ and CD8+ T cells were sorted from PBMCs stained for CD3, CD4 and CD8. Following RNA extraction, reverse transcription yielded cDNA that acted as the sequencing template. Data came from immunoSEQ multiplex PCR; TCRdb stores just in-frame clones and leaves some out. The sample yields fewer than 250,000 clones, roughly three fifths seen once. J gave up 3 bases and V 4 bases, and 7 bases lay outside the gene matches. The CDR3 consists of 15 residues. Germline lookup yields CDR1 MNHNY and CDR2 SVGAGI (reference sequence). Regarding this clone: Its antigen remains unknown.

Study findings and constraints: Scalp clonality, together with expanded CD8+ clones among the top 100, fell significantly with tofacitinib. Researchers say the link of baseline CD8+ expansion to response remains uncertain, with one nonresponder.

The sample consisted of CD4+ T cells sorted from blood, taken at week 4, from a patient treated with tofacitinib. The chain joins TRBV6-6 to TRBJ2-5; 8 bases map to TRBD2. The clonotype originates from a human donor with alopecia areata. CDR3 DNA sequence: TGTGCCAGCAGTTGGACAAGCGGGAGAGAAGAGACCCAGTACTTC. Translated: CASSWTSGREETQYF.